Only a few counts were recorded for the clone carrying this T cell receptor beta chain. Its antigen remains unidentified. Sequencing in the ViraFEST assay came after antigen-specific CD4+ T cells had been expanded with viral peptide pools, which were used to stimulate PBMC. At the end of roughly ten days of culture, CD4+ T cells were isolated. The person acquired a PCR-confirmed SARS-CoV-2 infection between March and December 2020. In the cultures, half the medium was exchanged for IL-2 medium on days 3 and 7. This table comes from immunoSEQ multiplex PCR, and its TCRdb copy is limited to in-frame clones, with some not included. The sample gives some 40,000 clones, roughly 66% of which show up once; about 33% is in the top ten. This record comes from a study of vaccination effects on CD4 cells after COVID-19. The study, taken as a whole, reports: Clones that were induced by infection or by vaccine showed marked contraction late after vaccination.

V was cut by 0 bases and J by 1 base, with 6 bases left in between. The germline CDR1 and CDR2 sequences are LGHNA and YNFKEQ. The CDR3 is 14 amino acids. The sequenced sample was CD4+ T cells from PBMCs cultured with a peptide pool, obtained before COVID-19 vaccination. The J gene is TRBJ1-1, the V gene TRBV4-2; no reliable D call. The clonotype originates from a human donor who had a prior SARS-CoV-2 infection. This chain's CDR3 is CASSQDPENTEAFF. The CDR3 DNA is TGTGCCAGCAGCCAAGATCCGGAGAACACTGAAGCTTTCTTT.